These T cell receptor beta chains were read from a single sample in a study of cytomegalovirus exposure and HLA in healthy donors. The repertoire was sequenced with immunoSEQ multiplex PCR; TCRdb's copy has only in-frame clones and lacks some. This sample has about 140,000 clones, with 70% to 85% found just once. Sequencing input: PBMCs. These receptors were taken from a man aged 30 to 39 in good health and CMV-seropositive. Each CDR3 is given with its conserved first and last residue. Fields, in order: clone size, V gene, J gene, D gene, CDR3 DNA, CDR3 protein. A D gene is named only where the DNA matches it firmly. The size field is filled for only some rows; it gives once, few, many or a size class.

-	TRBV29-1	TRBJ1-5	-	TGCAGCGCCGCGGGCAGTGGCCAGCCCCAGCATTTT	CSAAGSGQPQHF
many	TRBV7-2	TRBJ2-7	-	TGTGCCAGCAGCTCACCTCGCGGCCTGAAGCACTACGAGCAGTACTTC	CASSSPRGLKHYEQYF
-	TRBV2	TRBJ2-7	TRBD1	TGTGCCAGCAAGGAGACAGGGCTTTCCTACGAGCAGTACTTC	CASKETGLSYEQYF
-	TRBV30	TRBJ2-1	-	TGTGCCTGGAGTGTACAGGGAAATGAGCAGTTCTTC	CAWSVQGNEQFF
-	TRBV28	TRBJ2-7	TRBD2	TGTGCCAGCAGCCCAGCGGGAACGTACGAGCAGTACTTC	CASSPAGTYEQYF
-	TRBV28	TRBJ1-1	TRBD1	TGTGCCAGCAGTACAGGGGGGGCCGACACTGAAGCTTTCTTT	CASSTGGADTEAFF
few	TRBV6-5	TRBJ2-6	-	TGTGCCAGCAGTTACGGAGGGACTGGGGCCAACGTCCTGACTTTC	CASSYGGTGANVLTF
few	TRBV19	TRBJ1-2	TRBD1	TGTGCCAGTAGAGACCGGGACAGGGGACGGGGCTACACCTTC	CASRDRDRGRGYTF
few	TRBV2	TRBJ1-1	-	TGTGCCAGCGGACCTCAGAGCGGCACTGAAGCTTTCTTT	CASGPQSGTEAFF
-	TRBV12-5	TRBJ2-3	-	TGTGCTAGTGCCCTGGGGGGGCAAAGCACAGATACGCAGTATTTT	CASALGGQSTDTQYF
-	TRBV11-2	TRBJ1-1	-	TGTGCCAGCAGTGAGATGAACACTGAAGCTTTCTTT	CASSEMNTEAFF
-	TRBV18	TRBJ2-2	-	TGTGCCAGCTCACAGAGCCCCGGCACCGGGGAGCTGTTTTTT	CASSQSPGTGELFF
-	TRBV18	TRBJ2-7	TRBD1	TGTGCCAGCTCACATGGACAGGGTTCTTTTGATGGGCAGTACTTC	CASSHGQGSFDGQYF
-	TRBV5-1	TRBJ2-3	-	TGCGCCAGCAGCTTGGTGGCAGGCACAGATACGCAGTATTTT	CASSLVAGTDTQYF
-	TRBV7-3	TRBJ2-1	-	TGTGCCAGCAGCTTAGGCGGGTTAGCGGCAGAAGAGCAGTTCTTC	CASSLGGLAAEEQFF
-	TRBV9	TRBJ2-5	TRBD1	TGTGCCAGCAGCGTAGGACAGGGGGCAGGAGAGACCCAGTACTTC	CASSVGQGAGETQYF
-	TRBV7-2	TRBJ2-7	TRBD2	TGTGCCAGCAGCGGGACTAGCGGGGTTACCTACGAGCAGTACTTC	CASSGTSGVTYEQYF
-	TRBV4-1	TRBJ2-7	TRBD2	TGCGCCAGCAGCCAAGATCGGACTAGCGGGAGCTACGAGCAGTACTTC	CASSQDRTSGSYEQYF
-	TRBV29-1	TRBJ2-1	-	TGCAGCGTTGTTCTGATGCGGGGCCAAAACAATGAGCAGTTCTTC	CSVVLMRGQNNEQFF
-	TRBV7-8	TRBJ1-5	-	TGTGCCAGCAGCCCAGGTGGTCTGGGTCAGCCCCAGCATTTT	CASSPGGLGQPQHF
-	TRBV7-9	TRBJ1-2	-	TGTGCCAGCAGCCCCAACAGGGCGTCGATTTCCTATGGCTACACCTTC	CASSPNRASISYGYTF
-	TRBV19	TRBJ2-1	TRBD1	TGTGCCAGTGCCATTTCCGGGACAGGGGGCAATGAGCAGTTCTTC	CASAISGTGGNEQFF
-	TRBV28	TRBJ2-1	TRBD2	TGTGCCAGCACCCTAGGGGGGACTAGCGGAAACAATGAGCAGTTCTTC	CASTLGGTSGNNEQFF
-	TRBV30	TRBJ1-3	-	TGTGCCTGGAGTCCACTCGGGCAGGGGCCTTCTGGAAACACCATATATTTT	CAWSPLGQGPSGNTIYF
-	TRBV6-6	TRBJ2-2	-	TGTGCCAGCAGGGACACAGATTTAACCGGGGAGCTGTTTTTT	CASRDTDLTGELFF
-	TRBV27	TRBJ1-1	-	TGTGCCAGCAAGGCGCAGGGGCGGGGGCCTGAAGCTTTCTTT	CASKAQGRGPEAFF
-	TRBV5-1	TRBJ2-1	TRBD1	TGCGCCAGCAGCCTGGACAGGGGCCCTGGCAATGAGCAGTTCTTC	CASSLDRGPGNEQFF
-	TRBV27	TRBJ2-1	-	TGTGCCAGCAGTCTCACTGGCTACAATGAGCAGTTCTTC	CASSLTGYNEQFF
-	TRBV6-1	TRBJ2-5	TRBD2	TGTGCCAGCAGGCCCTCGGGGGGATCGGGAGAGACCCAGTACTTC	CASRPSGGSGETQYF
once	TRBV11-2	TRBJ2-1	-	TGTGCCAGCAGCCCTTCCGGTTGGGGAGTTAATGAGCAGTTCTTC	CASSPSGWGVNEQFF
few	TRBV6-1	TRBJ1-4	TRBD1	TGTGCCAGCAGTGCGACAGGGAGTAGGGCTAATGAAAAACTGTTTTTT	CASSATGSRANEKLFF
-	TRBV15	TRBJ1-1	TRBD1	TGTGCCACCAGCAGAGCCCCGGGGTGGACAGGGGAGAACACTGAAGCTTTCTTT	CATSRAPGWTGENTEAFF
-	TRBV7-8	TRBJ1-1	-	TGTGCCAGCAGCCTTGAGACAACGAACACTGAAGCTTTCTTT	CASSLETTNTEAFF
-	TRBV19	TRBJ2-1	-	TGTGCCAGCACCACAGGCTCCTACTACAATGAGCAGTTCTTC	CASTTGSYYNEQFF
-	TRBV28	TRBJ1-5	-	TGTGCCAGCATTATACAGGGCTATAGCAATCAGCCCCAGCATTTT	CASIIQGYSNQPQHF
-	TRBV6-1	TRBJ2-5	-	TGTGCCAGCAGTGTACAGGGCCAAGAGACCCAGTACTTC	CASSVQGQETQYF
-	TRBV5-1	TRBJ1-3	-	TGCGCCAGCAGCTTGGGATCGACAGGTCCGTCAAAGGGAAACACCATATATTTT	CASSLGSTGPSKGNTIYF
-	TRBV28	TRBJ1-4	-	TGTGCCAGCAGTTTGTTACAAGGAGGAGAAAAACTGTTTTTT	CASSLLQGGEKLFF
-	TRBV6-5	TRBJ2-3	TRBD2	TGTGCCAGTAGCGGGATTTTAGATACGCAGTATTTT	CASSGILDTQYF
-	TRBV7-2	TRBJ2-7	-	TGTGCCAGCAGCTTAGACAGCTACTACGAGCAGTACTTC	CASSLDSYYEQYF
few	TRBV6-5	TRBJ2-1	-	TGTGCCAGCAGGGACAGCGGGAAAGGGAATGAGCAGTTCTTC	CASRDSGKGNEQFF
-	TRBV2	TRBJ2-5	TRBD2	TGTGCCAGCAGTGGGCTGGGGGGGGAGACCCAGTACTTC	CASSGLGGETQYF
few	TRBV7-8	TRBJ1-2	-	TGTGCCAGCAGCTTGGAACAGCATGATGGCTACACCTTC	CASSLEQHDGYTF
-	TRBV25-1	TRBJ1-1	-	TGTGCCAGCAGCCCCCGCCAGGGCCCTTACACTGAAGCTTTCTTT	CASSPRQGPYTEAFF
-	TRBV28	TRBJ2-7	-	TGTGCCAGCAGTTTACCCCAGGCGGGGACCACGGAGCAGTACTTC	CASSLPQAGTTEQYF
-	TRBV28	TRBJ1-2	TRBD1	TGTGCCAGCAGACCCCCGGGACAGGGCATAGCTAACTATGGCTACACCTTC	CASRPPGQGIANYGYTF
-	TRBV18	TRBJ2-2	TRBD1	TGTGCCAGCTCAGACAGCCGGGACAGGGGCACCGGGGAGCTGTTTTTT	CASSDSRDRGTGELFF
-	TRBV28	TRBJ1-3	-	TGTGCCAGCATCGGACAGCTTTACTCTGGAAACACCATATATTTT	CASIGQLYSGNTIYF
-	TRBV28	TRBJ1-2	-	TGTGCCAGCAGTTTATGGGGGCGGGGCTACACCTTC	CASSLWGRGYTF
-	TRBV7-9	TRBJ2-1	TRBD1	TGTGCCAGCAGGCCGACAGGGGGCTCCTACAATGAGCAGTTCTTC	CASRPTGGSYNEQFF
-	TRBV4-1	TRBJ1-5	-	TGCGCCAGCAGCCAAGACCAGGATCAGCCCCAGCATTTT	CASSQDQDQPQHF
-	TRBV9	TRBJ2-1	TRBD2	TGTGCCAGCAGCGTAGAAGGGGACTATTACAATGAGCAGTTCTTC	CASSVEGDYYNEQFF
-	TRBV28	TRBJ2-2	TRBD2	TGTGCCAGCAGTAGCCTAGCGGGACGGACCGGGGAGCTGTTTTTT	CASSSLAGRTGELFF
-	TRBV11-3	TRBJ2-5	TRBD2	TGTGCCAGCAGCTTAGGACTAGCGGGAGGGCCTGTAGAGACCCAGTACTTC	CASSLGLAGGPVETQYF
-	TRBV21-1	TRBJ2-1	-	TGTGCCAGCAGCAGATCCCCGGGAGGGCGCCGGTTCTTC	CASSRSPGGRRFF
-	TRBV2	TRBJ1-1	TRBD1	TGTGCCAGTTCGTCACCGGACAGGGGCGGTACTGAAGCTTTCTTT	CASSSPDRGGTEAFF
-	TRBV10-1	TRBJ1-1	-	TGCGCCAACTGGGGCCGGGCCATGAACACTGAAGCTTTCTTT	CANWGRAMNTEAFF